This TCR beta chain was identified during a study of shared clonotypes between healthy human individuals. On this clone itself: Its antigen is unknown.

Findings and limits, study-wide: Against clonotypes common to all four donors, non-shared ones had lower generation probabilities. Estimated richness was generally greater in naive than memory subsets.

Trimming left V 6 bases short and J 3 bases short, with 12 bases between. This CDR3 has 14 residues. Germline-derived CDR1 and CDR2 are MDHEN and SYDVKM. Sequencing was performed with immunoSEQ multiplex PCR; in TCRdb, only in-frame clones are kept and a portion is missing. This sample has some 1.5 million clones; roughly 97% occur once, and the top ten carry approximately 1.1%. This clonotype was obtained from a man aged 25-40 years in good health. The chain carries TRBV28 and TRBJ1-5; maybe TRBD1 (6 bases). Sequencing was carried out using naive CD4+ T cells sorted from blood. The subset: CD45RA+ positively selected. The CDR3 loop reads CASSRGQPNQPQHF. The CDR3 coding sequence is TGTGCCAGCAGCAGAGGACAGCCCAATCAGCCCCAGCATTTT.